The TCR beta chain under discussion was sequenced for a study of CD4+ T cells in melanoma. The V and J ends lost 0 bases and 5 bases, in that order; junction bases with no gene match: 0. The CDR3 sequence is 15 residues long. Germline V gene sequence: CDR1 MNHEY, CDR2 SVGAGI. The table came from immunoSEQ multiplex PCR; TCRdb's copy has only in-frame clones and leaves some out. This sample has 10,000 to 12,000 clones, with around two thirds found just once. Sequences were obtained from cells from a culture (not recorded whether cultured in vitro). The sequence derives from a human donor with melanoma. The chain couples TRBV6-5 to TRBJ2-2; 10 nucleotides match TRBD2. CDR3 protein: CASSYSGLATGELFF. Here the CDR3 DNA reads TGTGCCAGCAGTTACTCGGGACTAGCGACCGGGGAGCTGTTTTTT.